Below are 21 T cell receptor beta chains sequenced from a single sample in a study of vaccination effects on CD4 cells after COVID-19. Their antigen targets remain unknown. Following 10 days of culture, CD4+ T cells were isolated. Participants got two doses of BNT162b2 or mRNA-1273 vaccine. Assay used: immunoSEQ multiplex PCR; TCRdb lists only in-frame clones, some missing. The sample lists 42,000 or so clones, more than 65% occurring once. This specimen was CD4+ T cells from PBMCs cultured without peptide, taken after COVID-19 vaccination. These receptors all come from a human donor who received a COVID-19 vaccine.

The J gene is TRBJ1-2, the V gene TRBV2; D ambiguous. The CDR3 totals 14 residues. The V end lost 6 bases, the J end lost 2 bases, and 13 bases lay between the germline ends. Germline V lookup: CDR1 SNHLY, CDR2 FYNNEI. This CDR3 is CASRGVSTNYGYTF. The CDR3, as DNA: TGTGCCAGCAGAGGCGTCTCCACCAACTATGGCTACACCTTC.

This chain connects TRBV19 to TRBJ2-6; the D gene is possibly TRBD1 (5 bases). Deletions cut 7 bases from V and 0 bases from J, with 10 bases between. CDR1 and CDR2 from the germline V gene are LNHDA and SQIVND (reference sequence). The CDR3 length is 15 residues. The chain's CDR3 is CASKQDHSGANVLTF. As DNA, the CDR3 is TGTGCCAGTAAACAGGACCACTCTGGGGCCAACGTCCTGACTTTC.

The sample holds a few counts of this clone. The chain combines TRBV6-5 with TRBJ2-7, with D tentatively TRBD2 (5 bases). The CDR3 is 13 amino acids. The V end was cut by 4 bases, the J end by 1 base, with 8 bases between. Per germline, CDR1 MNHEY and CDR2 SVGAGI. CDR3 DNA: TGTGCCAGCAGTTTCGACTATTCCTACGAGCAGTACTTC. Protein product: CASSFDYSYEQYF.

This chain links TRBV12-2 with TRBJ2-5; TRBD2 reflects the table's D call only, with no check against the DNA. TRBV12-2 counts as a pseudogene. CDR3 size: 17 residues. CDR3 DNA: TGTGCAAGTCGCTCTCAATGCCCAGCGGGAGGGGGGGAGACCCAGTACTTC. This sequence encodes CASRSQCPAGGGETQYF.

The chain uses TRBV6-5 and TRBJ2-7; unclear D gene. The CDR3 contains 14 residues. Germline V gives CDR1 MNHEY, CDR2 SVGAGI. V was pared by 2 bases and J by 0 bases, with 8 bases between. This chain's CDR3 is CASSYVGNSYEQYF. For the CDR3, the DNA is TGTGCCAGCAGTTACGTGGGTAACTCCTACGAGCAGTACTTC.

This clone has just a few counts. The chain couples TRBV7-9 to TRBJ1-1; TRBD1 might be the D (6 bases). There are 12 residues in the CDR3. Germline V gene sequence: CDR1 SEHNR, CDR2 FQNEAQ (reference sequence). V was cut by 5 bases and J by 10 bases, with 14 bases left in between. The CDR3 DNA reads as TGTGCCAGCAGCCTCGACCAGGGGCGAGCTTTCTTT. Translated, it gives CASSLDQGRAFF.

Only a few counts were recorded for this clone. V gene TRBV6-2 or TRBV6-3 combines with J gene TRBJ2-2; TRBD1 agrees at 10 bases. The J segment lost 5 bases and the V segment lost 2 bases, leaving 8 bases of the junction unmatched. Per the germline V gene, CDR1 is MNHEY and CDR2 is SVGEGT. The CDR3 consists of 17 residues. This chain's CDR3 is CASSYGRTGGNTGELFF. DNA of the CDR3: TGTGCCAGCAGTTACGGCAGGACAGGGGGAAATACCGGGGAGCTGTTTTTT.

The chain is built from TRBV4-2 and TRBJ1-4; D uncertain. The germline V gene has CDR1 LGHNA and CDR2 YNFKEQ. This CDR3 comprises 14 residues. The ends were cut back, 2 bases at V and 5 bases at J, with 9 bases in the middle. The CDR3 DNA sequence: TGTGCCAGCAGCCAATCGCAAGACAATGAAAAACTGTTTTTT. Protein: CASSQSQDNEKLFF.

The chain is built from TRBV2 and TRBJ2-3, with a weak D call TRBD1 (5 bases). Germline V lookup: CDR1 SNHLY, CDR2 FYNNEI. This CDR3 spans 13 amino acids. Trimming shortened V by 1 base and J by 6 bases, and 8 bases separated the two germline ends. The CDR3 loop reads CASSEEGPDTQYF. The DNA for the CDR3 is TGTGCCAGCAGTGAAGAGGGGCCCGATACGCAGTATTTT.

This chain links TRBV30 with TRBJ2-3; D remains ambiguous. Germline-derived CDR1 and CDR2 are GTSNPN and SVGIG (reference sequence). V was pared by 0 bases and J by 8 bases, with 9 bases between. This CDR3 has 12 residues. The CDR3, as DNA: TGTGCCTGGAGTGTCGGAGTCGTTACGCAGTATTTT. Protein product: CAWSVGVVTQYF.

V and J are TRBV7-9 and TRBJ2-4, with D possibly TRBD1 on 5 matching bases. The CDR3 length is 15 residues. With 2 bases removed from V and 9 bases from J, the gap between germline ends came to 17 bases. Germline CDR1 is SEHNR and CDR2 is FQNEAQ (reference sequence). The CDR3, as DNA: TGTGCCAGCAGCTTAAGGGGATCCTCTGGCGTCATTCAGTACTTC. As protein: CASSLRGSSGVIQYF.

This clone showed up just a few times. The J gene is TRBJ2-7, the V gene TRBV12-3 or TRBV12-4; TRBD2 might be the D (5 bases). V was clipped by 6 bases and J by 7 bases, with 10 bases between them. This CDR3 contains 11 residues. DNA of the CDR3: TGTGCCAGCAGCCGGAGAGGGGAGCAGTACTTC. Residues: CASSRRGEQYF.

V is TRBV12-3 or TRBV12-4 and J is TRBJ1-1; possible D gene TRBD1, 6 bases. V shed 6 bases and J shed 4 bases, with 12 bases lying between them. The CDR3 contains 13 residues. The CDR3 spells CASRPTGSTEAFF. DNA of the CDR3: TGTGCCAGCAGGCCAACAGGGAGCACTGAAGCTTTCTTT.

This sequence joins TRBV14 and TRBJ1-1; D call uncertain. The CDR3 is made up of 11 amino acids. Looked up from germline, CDR1 is SGHDN and CDR2 is FVKESK. V shed 2 bases and J shed 8 bases, with 6 bases lying between them. DNA for the CDR3: TGTGCCAGCAGCCAATTTCGGGAAGCTTTCTTT. Its protein product is CASSQFREAFF.

V usage is TRBV28 and J usage is TRBJ1-2; TRBD1 matches 10 bases. The CDR3 has 16 residues. CDR1 is MDHEN and CDR2 is SYDVKM in the germline V gene. Trimming cost V 5 bases and J 4 bases; bases outside gene matches: 10. This CDR3 is CASSPASDRGLYGYTF. In DNA, the CDR3 is TGTGCCAGCAGTCCAGCTAGCGACAGGGGGCTCTATGGCTACACCTTC.

This clone was counted a single time. The V and J genes are TRBV12-3 or TRBV12-4 and TRBJ2-3; no reliable D call. The germline V and J ends were trimmed by 6 bases and 2 bases, with 6 bases remaining between them. CDR3 length: 12 residues. CDR3 sequence (DNA): TGTGCCAGCAGGAGACCCACAGATACGCAGTATTTT. Protein sequence: CASRRPTDTQYF.

J is TRBJ2-7 and V is TRBV29-1, with a weak D call TRBD2 (7 bases). V was clipped by 4 bases and J by 6 bases, with 13 bases between them. CDR3 length: 12 residues. CDR1 and CDR2 (germline): SQVTM, ANQGSEA. CDR3 loop: CSVGRGAGEQYF. For the CDR3, the DNA is TGCAGCGTTGGCCGGGGGGCGGGCGAGCAGTACTTC.

This rearrangement joins TRBV6-5 to TRBJ1-1, with D unclear. Germline CDR1 and CDR2: MNHEY and SVGAGI. Trimming left V 4 bases short and J 11 bases short, with 14 bases between. The CDR3 contains 12 residues. The CDR3 coding sequence is TGTGCCAGCAGTTCGAGCAGCGGTTGGGCTTTCTTT. Translating it yields CASSSSSGWAFF.

The genes are TRBV20-1 and TRBJ2-3, with D hard to call. From germline, CDR1 is DFQATT and CDR2 SNEGSKA (reference sequence). With 3 bases removed from V and 5 bases from J, the gap between germline ends came to 3 bases. The CDR3 runs to 10 residues. CDR3 amino acids: CSASEDTQYF. In nucleotides, the CDR3 is TGCAGTGCTAGCGAAGATACGCAGTATTTT.

This sequence joins TRBV11-2 and TRBJ1-1; D might be TRBD1 (5 bases). The CDR3 length is 15 residues. Trimming pared 4 bases from V and 3 bases from J, leaving 15 bases between. Germline V gene data show CDR1 as SGHAT and CDR2 as FQNNGV. Here the CDR3 reads CASSSGGVLDTEAFF. Written as DNA, the CDR3 is TGTGCCAGCAGCTCCGGGGGGGTCCTCGACACTGAAGCTTTCTTT.

The V and J genes are TRBV18 and TRBJ2-2; unclear D gene. From germline, CDR1 is KGHSH and CDR2 LQKENI. The CDR3 loop spans 12 amino acids. Trimming stripped 3 bases from V and 4 bases from J, with 3 bases between. This chain's CDR3 is CASSPLTGELFF. CDR3 bases: TGTGCCAGCTCACCGCTCACCGGGGAGCTGTTTTTT.